The present T cell receptor (beta chain) was sequenced within a study of blood T cell repertoires in COVID-19. The wider study: Whether acute or convalescent, the COVID-19 samples came from the United States, Italy and Spain. From T cells, B-cell-depleted T cells, or PBMCs came the material, which was cDNA or gDNA.

Patients from Seattle were sampled longitudinally, starting during active infection. This clone showed up just a few times. Per the original methods: Amplification of reference gene primers was used by the study to estimate nucleated cell counts. TCRdb keeps only in-frame clones here, not all; method: immunoSEQ multiplex PCR. The V and J calls and clone size are taken from that table; D and trimming were inferred from the DNA. The sample has approximately 93,000 clones; around 74% are singletons. The sequencing input was peripheral blood. The receptor was derived from a man aged 70-80 years with COVID-19, enrolled during active disease.

The CDR3 loop is CASSQGADEKLFF. In DNA form, the CDR3 reads TGCGCCAGCAGCCAAGGCGCGGATGAAAAACTGTTTTTT. This chain uses TRBV5-1 with TRBJ1-4; D not certain. V shed 4 bases and J shed 6 bases, with 10 bases lying between them. The CDR3 is 13 residues long. Germline CDR1 and CDR2: SGHRS and YFSETQ. Using reference TRBV5-1 and TRBJ1-4 for the parts outside the CDR3, the full variable domain is KAGVTQTPRYLIKTRGQQVTLSCSPISGHRSVSWYQQTPGQGLQFLFEYFSETQRNKGNFPGRFSGRQFSNSRSEMNVSTLELGDSALYLCASSQGADEKLFFGSGTQLSVL.